This entry lists 21 T cell receptor beta chains sequenced from one sample in a study of blood T cell repertoires in COVID-19. Sequenced by immunoSEQ multiplex PCR; TCRdb stores in-frame clones only, minus some. The repertoire has 95,000 to 150,000 clones, over 70% of them found once; the top ten carry just under 30%. What was sequenced was peripheral blood. The receptors derive from a woman between 65 and 79 years old with acute or convalescent COVID-19.

The V call is TRBV9, the J call TRBJ2-1; 8 positions agree with TRBD1. After removal of 3 bases from V and 4 bases from J, the junction contained 0 bases not matched to a gene. Germline V gives CDR1 SGDLS, CDR2 YYNGEE. CDR3 length equals 13 residues. Written as DNA, the CDR3 is TGTGCCAGCAGCGGGGACAGGTACAATGAGCAGTTCTTC. Translating it yields CASSGDRYNEQFF.

The CDR3 sequence: CAWSGKLDQPQHF. DNA for the CDR3: TGTGCCTGGAGTGGAAAATTAGATCAGCCCCAGCATTTT. The chain has TRBV30 and TRBJ1-5; D is unresolved. Germline V gene data show CDR1 as GTSNPN and CDR2 as SVGIG (reference sequence). V was cut by 1 base and J by 5 bases, with 9 bases left in between. The CDR3 sequence is 13 residues long.

The chain uses TRBV7-7 and TRBJ2-1, with D perhaps matching TRBD2 (5 bases). The CDR3 spans 15 residues. Trimming took off 5 bases at V and 7 bases at J, with 18 bases between the two ends. CDR1 and CDR2 from the germline V gene are SSHAT and FNYEAQ (reference sequence). The DNA for the CDR3 is TGTGCCAGCAGCCCCCTTGAGGTCGGGAAAAATGAGCAGTTCTTC. Protein: CASSPLEVGKNEQFF.

The CDR3 DNA reads TGTGCCAGCAGTTGGGACAGGGGAAGCACTGAAGCTTTCTTT. Protein: CASSWDRGSTEAFF. This chain links TRBV5-4 with TRBJ1-1; TRBD1 agrees at 10 bases. The CDR3 runs to 14 residues. The trim removed 5 bases at V and 4 bases at J, leaving 5 bases unmatched. Germline V lookup: CDR1 SGHNT, CDR2 YYREEE (reference sequence).

The genes are TRBV19 and TRBJ2-7; 7 nucleotides line up with TRBD1. Germline V gene data show CDR1 as LNHDA and CDR2 as SQIVND (reference sequence). The CDR3 consists of 14 residues. V was clipped by 9 bases and J by 3 bases; unmatched bases: 11. CDR3 bases: TGTGCCAGCCGGGACAGAGCCACAAACTACGAGCAGTACTTC. Translation gives CASRDRATNYEQYF.

CDR3 nucleotides: TGTGCCAGCAGCTTAGCAGCTTCCGAGACCCAGTACTTC. Amino acid sequence: CASSLAASETQYF. The chain employs TRBV7-6 and TRBJ2-5, with no clear D. This CDR3 has 13 amino acids. Germline loops: CDR1 SGHVS, CDR2 FNYEAQ. V lost 0 bases to trimming and J lost 5 bases, with 7 bases between them.

The chain joins TRBV13 to TRBJ1-5; D is perhaps TRBD1 (6 bases). CDR3 length: 17 residues. The germline V gene has CDR1 PRHDT and CDR2 FYEKMQ (reference sequence). Trimming removed 0 bases at V and 3 bases at J, with 15 bases between. DNA for the CDR3: TGTGCCAGCAGCTTAGGGTCTGGCAGGGGCCTCAATCAGCCCCAGCATTTT. Amino acids: CASSLGSGRGLNQPQHF.

The V gene is TRBV29-1, the J gene TRBJ2-6; D unresolved. Trimming left V 6 bases short and J 0 bases short, with 12 bases between. Per germline, CDR1 SQVTM and CDR2 ANQGSEA. CDR3 length: 15 amino acids. The CDR3 DNA reads as TGCAGCGTGGCCGGATCTAGCTCTGGGGCCAACGTCCTGACTTTC. This codes for CSVAGSSSGANVLTF.

This clone occurred a few times. V gene TRBV5-4 combines with J gene TRBJ2-2; D is uncertain. The CDR3 totals 16 residues. Trimming stripped 0 bases from V and 0 bases from J, with 9 bases between. Germline V gene lookup returns CDR1 SGHNT and CDR2 YYREEE (reference sequence). In DNA form, the CDR3 reads TGTGCCAGCAGCTTGGGGGCAGGAACGAACACCGGGGAGCTGTTTTTT. It translates to CASSLGAGTNTGELFF.

V gene TRBV7-9 combines with J gene TRBJ2-1, with D tentatively TRBD1 (5 bases). The germline V and J ends were trimmed by 3 bases and 2 bases, with 5 bases remaining between them. This CDR3 comprises 13 residues. CDR1 is SEHNR and CDR2 is FQNEAQ in the germline V gene (reference sequence). The CDR3 DNA sequence: TGTGCCAGCAGCTTGACAGCCTACAATGAGCAGTTCTTC. This translates into CASSLTAYNEQFF.

This rearrangement joins TRBV23-1 to TRBJ1-5; 7 bases map to TRBD1. TRBV23-1 is annotated as an ORF whose role is uncertain. CDR3 length: 15 residues. V lost 5 bases and J lost 6; bases outside the gene matches: 10. The CDR3 sequence is CASSSNGDRSQPQHF. CDR3 bases: TGCGCCAGCAGTTCCAACGGGGACAGAAGTCAGCCCCAGCATTTT.

The chain links TRBV7-6 to TRBJ2-7; 9 bases map to TRBD2. Germline V CDR1 and CDR2: SGHVS, FNYEAQ. CDR3 length equals 16 residues. After removal of 2 bases from V and 7 bases from J, the junction contained 12 bases not matched to a gene. CDR3 region: CASSLPGLAGAAEQYF. For the CDR3, the DNA is TGTGCCAGCAGCTTACCAGGTTTAGCGGGGGCGGCGGAGCAGTACTTC.

This chain connects TRBV27 to TRBJ1-5; 7 bases match TRBD1. V was pared by 5 bases and J by 0 bases, with 4 bases of the junction left unmatched. Per germline, CDR1 MNHEY and CDR2 SMNVEV (reference sequence). The CDR3 extends over 15 amino acids. For the CDR3, the DNA is TGTGCCAGCAGTACCAGGGGGGATAGCAATCAGCCCCAGCATTTT. It is translated as CASSTRGDSNQPQHF.

This clone was seen only a few times. This rearrangement joins TRBV27 to TRBJ1-1; tentatively, D is TRBD1 (5 bases). This CDR3 is built from 13 residues. V lost 6 bases and J lost 7, with 15 bases in between. Looked up from germline, CDR1 is MNHEY and CDR2 is SMNVEV (reference sequence). The CDR3 DNA follows: TGTGCCAGCAGGGGCAGGGTCTCCGATGAAGCTTTCTTT. Translated, it gives CASRGRVSDEAFF.

The chain is built from TRBV6-5 and TRBJ2-5; D might be TRBD1 (6 bases). CDR1 and CDR2 (germline): MNHEY, SVGAGI. The CDR3 totals 11 residues. V was pared by 7 bases and J by 10 bases, with 13 bases between. In DNA form, the CDR3 reads TGTGCCAGCACCCAAGAGGGGGTCCAGTACTTC. It codes for CASTQEGVQYF.

The count of this clone is one. DNA for the CDR3: TGTGCCAGTAGTGGCCTGTTTAGGACAGGGGACACTGAAGCTTTCTTT. As protein: CASSGLFRTGDTEAFF. This chain uses TRBV19 with TRBJ1-1; 9 bases map to TRBD1. Losses at the gene ends were 5 bases for V and 3 bases for J; bases not matched to a gene: 10. The CDR3 consists of 16 residues. The germline V gene encodes CDR1 LNHDA and CDR2 SQIVND (reference sequence).

The chain links TRBV9 to TRBJ2-2; 7 nucleotides align to TRBD1. V was pared by 0 bases and J by 6 bases, with 23 bases of the junction left unmatched. There are 21 residues in the CDR3. Germline loops: CDR1 SGDLS, CDR2 YYNGEE. The CDR3 reads CASSVGPRQGWGTNTAGELFF. The CDR3 nucleotides read TGTGCCAGCAGCGTAGGCCCACGACAGGGTTGGGGGACGAACACTGCCGGGGAGCTGTTTTTT.

The chain uses TRBV19 and TRBJ1-5; tentative D call: TRBD1 (5 bases). In germline, CDR1 is LNHDA, CDR2 SQIVND (reference sequence). Trimming pared 1 base from V and 5 bases from J, leaving 15 bases between. CDR3 size: 16 residues. The CDR3 DNA sequence: TGTGCCAGTAGTATAGCCAGGGTTCGGTGGGATCAGCCCCAGCATTTT. As protein: CASSIARVRWDQPQHF.

CDR3 sequence reads: CASSPSGPGQPQHF. As DNA, the CDR3 is TGTGCCAGCTCACCAAGCGGGCCGGGTCAGCCCCAGCATTTT. The genes are TRBV18 and TRBJ1-5; D not resolved. Germline-derived CDR1 and CDR2 are KGHSH and LQKENI. Trimming pared 2 bases from V and 6 bases from J, leaving 11 bases between. CDR3 size: 14 residues.

CDR3 loop: CASSVGAGSANTGELFF. CDR3 nucleotide sequence: TGTGCCAGCAGCGTAGGTGCAGGTAGCGCGAACACCGGGGAGCTGTTTTTT. The rearrangement uses TRBV9 and TRBJ2-2, with a weak D call TRBD2 (5 bases). The CDR3 runs to 17 residues. V was shortened by 0 bases and J by 0 bases, with 12 bases between the two germline ends. CDR1 SGDLS and CDR2 YYNGEE come from the germline V gene.

This sequence joins TRBV10-3 and TRBJ1-3; TRBD1 agrees at 10 bases. Unmatched junction bases numbered 7, after V lost 3 bases and J lost 2 bases. The CDR3 covers 17 residues. Germline V lookup: CDR1 ENHRY, CDR2 SYGVKD. CDR3 amino acids: CAISDQGQGIAGNTIYF. The CDR3 DNA reads TGTGCCATCAGTGATCAGGGACAGGGGATCGCTGGAAACACCATATATTTT.